Described below is a single TCR beta chain sequence and its context. The CDR3 runs 15 residues. Trimming shortened V by 6 bases and J by 0 bases, and 13 bases separated the two germline ends. Germline assignment: CDR1 MNHEY and CDR2 SVGAGI. The data belong to a study of cytomegalovirus exposure and HLA in healthy donors. Primers for the PCR totalled 60 Vbeta and 13 Jbeta. Data came from immunoSEQ multiplex PCR; TCRdb stores just in-frame clones and leaves some out. The data show 100,000 to 150,000 clones, about four fifths seen once. The sequenced sample consisted of PBMCs. The V and J genes are TRBV6-5 and TRBJ2-3; a weak D match, TRBD1 (6 bases). This TCR came from a man aged 25 to 45 in good health and CMV-seronegative. The CDR3 sequence is CASRLGQTSTDTQYF. The CDR3 DNA is TGTGCCAGCAGGCTAGGACAGACTAGCACAGATACGCAGTATTTT.